One T cell receptor beta chain is described in this entry. CDR1 and CDR2 (germline): GTSNPN, SVGIG (reference sequence). The CDR3 is 17 amino acids. V was pared by 7 bases and J by 3 bases, with 26 bases between. Assay: immunoSEQ multiplex PCR; the TCRdb copy retains only in-frame clones and omits some. This table holds under 250,000 clones, just over 85% found once. This entry is derived from a study of blood T cell repertoires in COVID-19. Across the whole study: Donors in the United States, Italy and Spain gave samples during acute or convalescent COVID-19.

Material: PBMCs or T cells enriched from blood (not recorded which). The TCR was taken from a man in his forties who had recovered from COVID-19. This chain joins TRBV30 and TRBJ2-3, with D possibly TRBD1 on 7 matching bases. Here the CDR3 reads CAYSPFGGARGTDTQYF. CDR3 in DNA: TGTGCCTACTCGCCGTTCGGCGGGGCCAGGGGGACAGATACGCAGTATTTT.